This TCR beta chain was sequenced during a study of cytomegalovirus exposure and HLA in healthy donors. Study-wide context: Early release data held about 92 million unique TCRs from HLA-typed donors.

In the PCR, 60 Vbeta and 13 Jbeta primers were used. The protocol was immunoSEQ multiplex PCR, while the TCRdb copy is restricted to in-frame clones and leaves out a portion. This table holds some 56,000 clones, over 70% found once. Comments on this clone: Its target is not known.

Study-wide results and caveats: 164 TCR beta chains were listed as cytomegalovirus-associated.

The junction had 2 bases not matched to a gene; V was cut back by 6 bases and J by 3 bases. The CDR3 loop spans 14 amino acids. CDR1 LNHDA and CDR2 SQIVND come from the germline V gene (reference sequence). The sequence came from a woman aged 40-49 years in good health and CMV-seronegative. The V call is TRBV19, the J call TRBJ2-7; 13 positions match TRBD2. Material: PBMCs. This CDR3 reads CASRRTSGSYEQYF. The CDR3 region has the DNA TGTGCCAGTAGGCGGACTAGCGGGAGCTACGAGCAGTACTTC. Full variable domain (rest looked up from reference TRBV19 and TRBJ2-7): DGGITQSPKYLFRKEGQNVTLSCEQNLNHDAMYWYRQDPGQGLRLIYYSQIVNDFQKGDIAEGYSVSREKKESFPLTVTSAQKNPTAFYLCASRRTSGSYEQYFGPGTRLTVT.